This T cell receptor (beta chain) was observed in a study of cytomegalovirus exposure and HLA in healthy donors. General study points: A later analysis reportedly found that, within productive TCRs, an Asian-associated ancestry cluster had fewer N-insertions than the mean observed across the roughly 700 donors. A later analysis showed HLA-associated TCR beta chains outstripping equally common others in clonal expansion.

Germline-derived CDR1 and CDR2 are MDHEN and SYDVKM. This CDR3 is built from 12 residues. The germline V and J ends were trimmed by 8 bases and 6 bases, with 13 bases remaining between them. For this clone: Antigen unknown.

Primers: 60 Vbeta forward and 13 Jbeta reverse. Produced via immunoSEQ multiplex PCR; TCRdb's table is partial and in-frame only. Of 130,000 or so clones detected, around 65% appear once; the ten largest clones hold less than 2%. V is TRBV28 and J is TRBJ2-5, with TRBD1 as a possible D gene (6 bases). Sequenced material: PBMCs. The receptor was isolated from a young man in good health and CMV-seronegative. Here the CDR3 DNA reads TGTGCCAGCGCCTCCCAGGGGAAGACCCAGTACTTC. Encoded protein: CASASQGKTQYF.